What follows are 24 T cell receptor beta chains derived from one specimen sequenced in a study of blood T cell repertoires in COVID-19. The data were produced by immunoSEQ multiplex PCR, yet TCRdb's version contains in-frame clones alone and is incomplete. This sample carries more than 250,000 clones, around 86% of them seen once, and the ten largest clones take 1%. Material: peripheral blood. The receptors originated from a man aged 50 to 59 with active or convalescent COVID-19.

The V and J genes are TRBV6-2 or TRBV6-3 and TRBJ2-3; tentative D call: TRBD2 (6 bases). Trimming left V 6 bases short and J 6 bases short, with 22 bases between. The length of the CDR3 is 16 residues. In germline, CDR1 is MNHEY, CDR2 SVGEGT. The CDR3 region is CASSFPTSKVADTQYF. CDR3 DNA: TGTGCCAGCAGCTTCCCGACTAGTAAAGTAGCGGATACGCAGTATTTT.

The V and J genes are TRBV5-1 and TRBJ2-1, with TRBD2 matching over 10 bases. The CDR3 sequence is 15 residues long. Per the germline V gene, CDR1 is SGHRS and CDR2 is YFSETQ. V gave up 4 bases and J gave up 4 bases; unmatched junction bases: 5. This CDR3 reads CASSAGLAVYNEQFF. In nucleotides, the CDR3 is TGCGCCAGCAGCGCCGGACTAGCGGTTTACAATGAGCAGTTCTTC.

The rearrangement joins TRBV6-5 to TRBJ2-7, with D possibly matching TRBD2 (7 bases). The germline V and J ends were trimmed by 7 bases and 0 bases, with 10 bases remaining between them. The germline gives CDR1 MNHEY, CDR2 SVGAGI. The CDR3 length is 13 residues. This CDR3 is CASKRGGSYEQYF. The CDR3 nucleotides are TGTGCCAGCAAAAGGGGGGGCTCCTACGAGCAGTACTTC.

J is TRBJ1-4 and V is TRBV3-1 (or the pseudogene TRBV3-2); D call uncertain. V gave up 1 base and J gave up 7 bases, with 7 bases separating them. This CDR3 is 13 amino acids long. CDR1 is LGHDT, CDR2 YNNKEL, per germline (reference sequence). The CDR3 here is CASSQVPVEKLFF. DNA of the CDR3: TGTGCCAGCAGCCAAGTACCGGTTGAAAAACTGTTTTTT.

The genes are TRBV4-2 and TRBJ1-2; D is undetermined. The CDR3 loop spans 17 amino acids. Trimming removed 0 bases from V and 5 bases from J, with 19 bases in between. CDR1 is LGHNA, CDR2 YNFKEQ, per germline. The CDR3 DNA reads TGTGCCAGCAGCCAAGATGCGGGCGGAAACTTTGGGTATGGCTACACCTTC. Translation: CASSQDAGGNFGYGYTF.

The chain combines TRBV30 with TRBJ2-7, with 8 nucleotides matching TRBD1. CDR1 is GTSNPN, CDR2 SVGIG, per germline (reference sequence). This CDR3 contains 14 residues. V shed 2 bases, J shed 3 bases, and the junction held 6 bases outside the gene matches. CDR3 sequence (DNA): TGTGCCTGGAGTTGGCAGGGGGCATTCTACGAGCAGTACTTC. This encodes CAWSWQGAFYEQYF.

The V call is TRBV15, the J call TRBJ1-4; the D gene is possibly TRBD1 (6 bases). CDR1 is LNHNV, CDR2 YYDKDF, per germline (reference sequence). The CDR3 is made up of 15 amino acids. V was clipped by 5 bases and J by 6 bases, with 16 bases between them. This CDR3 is CATSHRGQGYEKLFF. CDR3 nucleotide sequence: TGTGCCACCAGCCATAGGGGCCAGGGGTATGAAAAACTGTTTTTT.

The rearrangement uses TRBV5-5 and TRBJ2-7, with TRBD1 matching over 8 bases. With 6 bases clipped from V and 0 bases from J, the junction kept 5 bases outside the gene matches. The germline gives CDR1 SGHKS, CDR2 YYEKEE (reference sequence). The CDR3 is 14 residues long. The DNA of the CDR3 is TGTGCCAGCACGACAGGGGCGAACTCCTACGAGCAGTACTTC. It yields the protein CASTTGANSYEQYF.

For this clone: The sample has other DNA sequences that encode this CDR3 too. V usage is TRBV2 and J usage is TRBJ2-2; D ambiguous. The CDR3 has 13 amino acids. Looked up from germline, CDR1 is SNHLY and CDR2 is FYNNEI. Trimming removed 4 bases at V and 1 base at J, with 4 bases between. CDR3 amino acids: CASSAGNTGELFF. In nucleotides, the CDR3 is TGTGCCAGCAGTGCCGGGAACACCGGGGAGCTGTTTTTT.

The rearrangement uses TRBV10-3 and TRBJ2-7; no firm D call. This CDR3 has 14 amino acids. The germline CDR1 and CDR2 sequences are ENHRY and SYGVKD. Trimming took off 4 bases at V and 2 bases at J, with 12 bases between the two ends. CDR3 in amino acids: CAISGGGGTYEQYF. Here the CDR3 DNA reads TGTGCCATCAGTGGTGGTGGCGGTACCTACGAGCAGTACTTC.

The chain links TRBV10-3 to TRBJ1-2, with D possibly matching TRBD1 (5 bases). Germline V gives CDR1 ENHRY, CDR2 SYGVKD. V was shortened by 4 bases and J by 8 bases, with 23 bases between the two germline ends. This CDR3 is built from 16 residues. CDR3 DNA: TGTGCCATCAGTGCCGGTGAGCCCTCAAGGGGAGGAGGCTACACCTTC. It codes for CAISAGEPSRGGGYTF.

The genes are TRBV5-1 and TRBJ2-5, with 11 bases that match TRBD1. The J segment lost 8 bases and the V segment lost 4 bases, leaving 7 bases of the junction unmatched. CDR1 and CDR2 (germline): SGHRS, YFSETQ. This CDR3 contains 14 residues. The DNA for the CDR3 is TGCGCCAGCAGCCCAGGGACAGGGGGGGTTACCCAGTACTTC. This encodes CASSPGTGGVTQYF.

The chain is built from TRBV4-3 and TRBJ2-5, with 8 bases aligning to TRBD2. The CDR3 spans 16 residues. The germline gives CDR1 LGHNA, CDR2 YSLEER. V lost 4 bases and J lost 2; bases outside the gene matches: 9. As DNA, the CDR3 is TGCGCCAGCAGCCTCAACCGGGGGGGGCAGCAAGAGACCCAGTACTTC. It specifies CASSLNRGGQQETQYF.

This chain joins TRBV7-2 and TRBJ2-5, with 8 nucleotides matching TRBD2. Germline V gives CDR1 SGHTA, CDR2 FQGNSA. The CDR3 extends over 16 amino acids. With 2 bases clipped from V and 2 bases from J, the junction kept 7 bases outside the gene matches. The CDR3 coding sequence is TGTGCCAGCAGCTTAACCGCCACTAGCGGACAAGAGACCCAGTACTTC. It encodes CASSLTATSGQETQYF.

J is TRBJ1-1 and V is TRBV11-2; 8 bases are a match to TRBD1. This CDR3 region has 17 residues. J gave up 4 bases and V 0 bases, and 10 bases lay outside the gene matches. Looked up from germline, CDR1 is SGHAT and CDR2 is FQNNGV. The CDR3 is CASSLEGQGAISTEAFF. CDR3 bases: TGTGCCAGCAGCTTAGAAGGGCAGGGGGCGATTAGCACTGAAGCTTTCTTT.

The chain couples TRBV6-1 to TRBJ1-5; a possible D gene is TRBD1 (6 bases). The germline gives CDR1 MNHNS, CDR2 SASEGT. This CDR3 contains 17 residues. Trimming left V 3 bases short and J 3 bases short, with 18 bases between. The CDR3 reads CASSEVWGGFINQPQHF. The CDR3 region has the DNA TGTGCCAGCAGTGAGGTGTGGGGGGGCTTTATCAATCAGCCCCAGCATTTT.

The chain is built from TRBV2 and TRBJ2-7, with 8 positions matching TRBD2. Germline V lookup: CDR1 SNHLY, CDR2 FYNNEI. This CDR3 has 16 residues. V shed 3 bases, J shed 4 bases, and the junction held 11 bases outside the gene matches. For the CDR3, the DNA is TGTGCCAGCAGTGAGCGGGGACGGGGGGGCCTGTACGAGCAGTACTTC. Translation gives CASSERGRGGLYEQYF. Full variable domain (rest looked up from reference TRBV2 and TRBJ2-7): EPEVTQTPSHQVTQMGQEVILRCVPISNHLYFYWYRQILGQKVEFLVSFYNNEISEKSEIFDDQFSVERPDGSNFTLKIRSTKLEDSAMYFCASSERGRGGLYEQYFGPGTRLTVT.

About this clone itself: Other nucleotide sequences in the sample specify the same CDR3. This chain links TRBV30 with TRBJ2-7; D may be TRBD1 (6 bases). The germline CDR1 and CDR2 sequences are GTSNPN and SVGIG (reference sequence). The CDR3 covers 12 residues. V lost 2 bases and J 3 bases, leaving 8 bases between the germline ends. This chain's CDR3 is CAWSRDNYEQYF. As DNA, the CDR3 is TGTGCCTGGAGTAGGGACAACTACGAGCAGTACTTC.

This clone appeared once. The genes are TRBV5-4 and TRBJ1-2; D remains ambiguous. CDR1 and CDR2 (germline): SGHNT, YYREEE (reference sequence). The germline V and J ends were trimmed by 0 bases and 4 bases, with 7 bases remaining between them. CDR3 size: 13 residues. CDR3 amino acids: CASSLDGSYGYTF. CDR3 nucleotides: TGTGCCAGCAGCTTGGACGGGAGCTATGGCTACACCTTC.

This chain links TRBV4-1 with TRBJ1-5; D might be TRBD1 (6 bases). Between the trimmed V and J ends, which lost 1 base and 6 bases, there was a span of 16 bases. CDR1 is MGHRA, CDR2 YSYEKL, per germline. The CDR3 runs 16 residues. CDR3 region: CASSQAPAGETQPQHF. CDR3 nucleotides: TGCGCCAGCAGCCAAGCCCCAGCAGGGGAAACTCAGCCCCAGCATTTT.

For the CDR3, the DNA is TGTGCCAGCAGCACGCTGACCCCCGGTGGGACAGGGCCCTACAATGAGCAGTTCTTC. This sequence encodes CASSTLTPGGTGPYNEQFF. The chain joins TRBV7-3 to TRBJ2-1, with 9 bases lining up with TRBD1. Germline loops: CDR1 SGHTA, CDR2 FQGTGA. The length of the CDR3 is 19 residues. Losses at the gene ends were 5 bases for V and 2 bases for J; bases not matched to a gene: 16.

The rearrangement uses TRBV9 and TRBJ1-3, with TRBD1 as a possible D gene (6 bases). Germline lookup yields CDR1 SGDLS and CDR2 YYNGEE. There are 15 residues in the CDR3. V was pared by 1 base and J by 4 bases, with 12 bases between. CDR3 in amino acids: CASSVSHRDGNTIYF. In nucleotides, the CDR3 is TGTGCCAGCAGCGTATCTCACAGGGACGGAAACACCATATATTTT.

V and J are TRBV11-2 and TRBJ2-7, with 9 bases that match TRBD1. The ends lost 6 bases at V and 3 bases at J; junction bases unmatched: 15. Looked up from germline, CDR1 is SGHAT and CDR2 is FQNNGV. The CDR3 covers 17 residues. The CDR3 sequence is CASSPRAGTGSYYEQYF. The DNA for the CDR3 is TGTGCCAGCAGTCCGAGAGCGGGGACAGGGTCCTACTACGAGCAGTACTTC.

In nucleotides, the CDR3 is TGTGCCAGCCAAGAAACAGGGGGTGTAAAGAGCGGTAGAGATACGCAGTATTTT. Its translation: CASQETGGVKSGRDTQYF. This rearrangement joins TRBV19 to TRBJ2-3; TRBD1 aligns across 8 bases. J lost 5 bases, V lost 9 bases, and 22 bases had no gene match. This CDR3 contains 18 residues. Germline V gives CDR1 LNHDA, CDR2 SQIVND (reference sequence).